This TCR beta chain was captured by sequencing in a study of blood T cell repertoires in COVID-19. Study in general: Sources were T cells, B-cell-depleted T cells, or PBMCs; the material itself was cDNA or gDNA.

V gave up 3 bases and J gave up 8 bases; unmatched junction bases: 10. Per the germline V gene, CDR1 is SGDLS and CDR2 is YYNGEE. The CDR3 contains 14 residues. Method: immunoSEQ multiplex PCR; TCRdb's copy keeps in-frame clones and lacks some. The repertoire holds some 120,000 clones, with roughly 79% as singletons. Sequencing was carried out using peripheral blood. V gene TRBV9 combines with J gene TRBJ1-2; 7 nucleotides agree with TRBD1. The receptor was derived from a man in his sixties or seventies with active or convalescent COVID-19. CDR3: CASSGNQGVDGYTF. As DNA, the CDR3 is TGTGCCAGCAGCGGGAACCAGGGGGTTGACGGCTACACCTTC.